The 20 T cell receptor beta chains listed next were all sequenced from one sample in a study of blood T cell repertoires in COVID-19. Produced via immunoSEQ multiplex PCR; TCRdb's table is partial and in-frame only. The sample includes some 160,000 clones, 85% to 90% of them seen just once. The sequenced sample was peripheral blood. The origin of the receptors is a woman in her sixties or seventies with active COVID-19.

This sequence joins TRBV28 and TRBJ1-5; D gene uncertain. From germline, CDR1 is MDHEN and CDR2 SYDVKM. CDR3 length equals 15 residues. Trimming cost V 3 bases and J 1 base, with 10 bases left between them. The chain's CDR3 is CASSLGAPSNQPQHF. The CDR3 bases are TGTGCCAGCAGTTTGGGAGCTCCCAGCAATCAGCCCCAGCATTTT.

The chain recombines TRBV28 with TRBJ1-3, with 7 bases that match TRBD1. Germline lookup yields CDR1 MDHEN and CDR2 SYDVKM. The length of the CDR3 is 15 residues. V gave up 5 bases and J gave up 7 bases; unmatched junction bases: 11. This CDR3 reads CASSAPGTAPNTIYF. The CDR3 DNA follows: TGTGCCAGCAGTGCACCCGGGACAGCCCCCAACACCATATATTTT.

The J gene is TRBJ2-7, the V gene TRBV5-1, with D possibly matching TRBD2 (6 bases). This CDR3 comprises 14 residues. The V gene lost 4 bases and the J gene lost 2 bases, with 13 bases spanning the gap. Per germline, CDR1 SGHRS and CDR2 YFSETQ. The CDR3 protein is CASSSAGTTYEQYF. CDR3 bases: TGCGCCAGCAGCAGTGCGGGAACCACCTACGAGCAGTACTTC. The full variable domain, its missing parts supplied by reference TRBV5-1 and TRBJ2-7, is KAGVTQTPRYLIKTRGQQVTLSCSPISGHRSVSWYQQTPGQGLQFLFEYFSETQRNKGNFPGRFSGRQFSNSRSEMNVSTLELGDSALYLCASSSAGTTYEQYFGPGTRLTVT.

V gene TRBV28 combines with J gene TRBJ2-3; no reliable D call. This CDR3 comprises 15 residues. The V end lost 5 bases, the J end lost 0 bases, and 12 bases lay between the germline ends. Germline V gene data show CDR1 as MDHEN and CDR2 as SYDVKM. The CDR3 region is CASSLTLGSTDTQYF. In DNA, the CDR3 is TGTGCCAGCAGTCTCACGCTGGGCAGCACAGATACGCAGTATTTT.

The V gene is TRBV11-2, the J gene TRBJ2-5; D remains unclear. The germline V gene has CDR1 SGHAT and CDR2 FQNNGV. The CDR3 sequence is 13 residues long. Trimming pared 3 bases from V and 3 bases from J, leaving 8 bases between. CDR3 in amino acids: CASSFQEKETQYF. The CDR3 nucleotides are TGTGCCAGCAGCTTCCAGGAAAAAGAGACCCAGTACTTC.

Points on this clone: A read error may account for a junction end that differs from germline. The rearrangement joins TRBV28 to TRBJ2-3; TRBD1 agrees at 7 bases. This CDR3 comprises 15 residues. Germline V gives CDR1 MDHEN, CDR2 SYDVKM. Here the CDR3 DNA reads TGTGCCAGCAGAAATCCCGGGACAGTCACAGATAGGCAGTATTTT. Amino acids: CASRNPGTVTDRQYF.

The chain carries TRBV5-4 and TRBJ2-7, with TRBD2 as a possible D gene (6 bases). Germline lookup yields CDR1 SGHNT and CDR2 YYREEE (reference sequence). The V end lost 2 bases, the J end lost 7 bases, and 16 bases lay between the germline ends. The CDR3 contains 14 residues. CDR3: CASSFIGGATEQYF. In nucleotides, the CDR3 is TGTGCCAGCAGCTTCATTGGCGGGGCCACTGAGCAGTACTTC.

This sequence joins TRBV4-2 and TRBJ2-3; 14 bases are shared with TRBD2. Germline CDR1 LGHNA, CDR2 YNFKEQ. There are 21 residues in the CDR3. The junction had 13 bases not matched to a gene; V was cut back by 1 base and J by 1 base. The DNA for the CDR3 is TGTGCCAGCAGCCAAGCAACCCCGGGACTAGCGGGAGAGCCGGGCACAGATACGCAGTATTTT. It specifies CASSQATPGLAGEPGTDTQYF.

J is TRBJ1-1 and V is TRBV27, with 7 positions matching TRBD1. The V gene's germline CDR1 is MNHEY and CDR2 SMNVEV (reference sequence). The CDR3 has 17 amino acids. Trimming at V came to 6 bases and at J to 6 bases, leaving 19 bases not matched to a gene. The chain's CDR3 is CASSRRGLGQKVAEAFF. The CDR3 nucleotides read TGTGCCAGCAGCCGAAGAGGCCTGGGACAGAAAGTGGCTGAAGCTTTCTTT.

V and J are TRBV11-3 and TRBJ2-1; 9 nucleotides align to TRBD2. The CDR3 spans 16 residues. The J segment lost 7 bases and the V segment lost 1 base, leaving 8 bases of the junction unmatched. Germline V gene data show CDR1 as SGHNT and CDR2 as YENEEA. CDR3 residues: CASSLGGGRARNEQFF. The CDR3 DNA reads as TGTGCCAGCAGCTTAGGTGGCGGGAGGGCCAGGAATGAGCAGTTCTTC.

Here the CDR3 DNA reads TGTGCCAGCAGTTTCGGATGGACAGGTGCAGCTTTCTTT. As protein: CASSFGWTGAAFF. V is TRBV28 and J is TRBJ1-1; 7 nucleotides match TRBD1. The CDR3 length is 13 residues. V shed 3 bases, J shed 10 bases, and the junction held 8 bases outside the gene matches. CDR1 MDHEN and CDR2 SYDVKM come from the germline V gene. Filled out from reference TRBV28 and TRBJ1-1, the complete variable domain reads DVKVTQSSRYLVKRTGEKVFLECVQDMDHENMFWYRQDPGLGLRLIYFSYDVKMKEKGDIPEGYSVSREKKERFSLILESASTNQTSMYLCASSFGWTGAAFFGQGTRLTVV.

V usage is TRBV7-2 and J usage is TRBJ2-1; 8 bases align to TRBD2. Germline trimming cut 4 bases from V and 9 bases from J; bases unmatched to any gene: 11. Germline V lookup: CDR1 SGHTA, CDR2 FQGNSA. The CDR3 consists of 15 residues. CDR3 in amino acids: CASSSPASGRSEQFF. The DNA for the CDR3 is TGTGCCAGCAGCTCGCCTGCTAGCGGGCGGTCTGAGCAGTTCTTC.

The rearrangement links TRBV18 to TRBJ2-3, with 8 nucleotides matching TRBD2. V trimming: 2 bases; J trimming: 2 bases; junction bases outside the gene matches: 6. CDR3 length: 16 amino acids. Germline CDR1 KGHSH, CDR2 LQKENI. This CDR3 is CASSPEIAGTTDTQYF. As DNA, the CDR3 is TGTGCCAGCTCACCAGAGATAGCGGGAACCACAGATACGCAGTATTTT.

The chain is built from TRBV11-2 and TRBJ2-1; 8 bases line up with TRBD2. The V gene's germline CDR1 is SGHAT and CDR2 FQNNGV. Trimming cost V 1 base and J 5 bases; bases outside gene matches: 7. The CDR3 extends over 16 amino acids. CDR3 nucleotides: TGTGCCAGCAGCTTAGGGGGCGGGAGGAGCCACAATGAGCAGTTCTTC. This sequence encodes CASSLGGGRSHNEQFF.

This clone has a single count. The DNA for the CDR3 is TGTGCCAGCAGCTTGGGCGGTGGTTCAATTAATGAAAAACTGTTTTTT. Translation gives CASSLGGGSINEKLFF. The genes are TRBV5-4 and TRBJ1-4; no clear D. Trimming took 0 bases from V and 4 from J, leaving 13 bases between them. This CDR3 region has 16 residues. Germline V gene sequence: CDR1 SGHNT, CDR2 YYREEE (reference sequence).

The chain uses TRBV5-6 and TRBJ2-7; D possibly corresponds to TRBD1 (6 bases). The CDR3 has 15 residues. Trimming stripped 5 bases from V and 5 bases from J, with 20 bases between. The germline gives CDR1 SGHDT, CDR2 YYEEEE. The CDR3 DNA sequence: TGTGCCAGCAGTTTACTCGGGACATCCTTCCACGAGCAGTACTTC. Amino acid sequence: CASSLLGTSFHEQYF.

CDR3 region: CASSYRDRFNYGYTF. For the CDR3, the DNA is TGTGCCAGCAGTTACCGGGACAGGTTTAACTATGGCTACACCTTC. This chain uses TRBV6-2 or TRBV6-3 with TRBJ1-2; 8 nucleotides match TRBD1. The germline V gene encodes CDR1 MNHEY and CDR2 SVGEGT. J was trimmed by 1 base and V by 2 bases; bases with no gene match: 3. The CDR3 sequence is 15 residues long.

V is TRBV11-2 and J is TRBJ2-1; 12 nucleotides match TRBD2. The CDR3 spans 15 residues. CDR1 is SGHAT and CDR2 is FQNNGV in the germline V gene. The junction had 5 bases not matched to a gene; V was cut back by 5 bases and J by 6 bases. The CDR3: CASSLAGGLSNEQFF. CDR3 coding DNA: TGTGCCAGCAGCCTAGCGGGAGGGCTAAGCAATGAGCAGTTCTTC. The full variable domain, with the rest looked up from reference TRBV11-2 and TRBJ2-1, is EAGVAQSPRYKIIEKRQSVAFWCNPISGHATLYWYQQILGQGPKLLIQFQNNGVVDDSQLPKDRFSAERLKGVDSTLKIQPAKLEDSAVYLCASSLAGGLSNEQFFGPGTRLTVL.

The sample holds one count of this clone. The chain carries TRBV3-1 (or the pseudogene TRBV3-2) and TRBJ1-3, with D unresolved. The CDR3 length is 15 residues. Germline V CDR1 and CDR2: LGHDT, YNNKEL (reference sequence). The ends were cut back, 0 bases at V and 4 bases at J, with 10 bases in the middle. The CDR3 coding sequence is TGTGCCAGCAGCCAAGAAGGGAGAGGAGGAAACACCATATATTTT. It specifies CASSQEGRGGNTIYF.

The chain recombines TRBV10-1 with TRBJ1-1; D perhaps matches TRBD1 (5 bases). Between the trimmed V and J ends, which lost 8 bases and 1 base, there was a span of 8 bases. Germline values: CDR1 WNHNN, CDR2 SYGVQD (reference sequence). The CDR3 spans 12 residues. CDR3 nucleotides: TGCGCCAGCCGTGGGGCGAACACTGAAGCTTTCTTT. The encoded protein is CASRGANTEAFF.